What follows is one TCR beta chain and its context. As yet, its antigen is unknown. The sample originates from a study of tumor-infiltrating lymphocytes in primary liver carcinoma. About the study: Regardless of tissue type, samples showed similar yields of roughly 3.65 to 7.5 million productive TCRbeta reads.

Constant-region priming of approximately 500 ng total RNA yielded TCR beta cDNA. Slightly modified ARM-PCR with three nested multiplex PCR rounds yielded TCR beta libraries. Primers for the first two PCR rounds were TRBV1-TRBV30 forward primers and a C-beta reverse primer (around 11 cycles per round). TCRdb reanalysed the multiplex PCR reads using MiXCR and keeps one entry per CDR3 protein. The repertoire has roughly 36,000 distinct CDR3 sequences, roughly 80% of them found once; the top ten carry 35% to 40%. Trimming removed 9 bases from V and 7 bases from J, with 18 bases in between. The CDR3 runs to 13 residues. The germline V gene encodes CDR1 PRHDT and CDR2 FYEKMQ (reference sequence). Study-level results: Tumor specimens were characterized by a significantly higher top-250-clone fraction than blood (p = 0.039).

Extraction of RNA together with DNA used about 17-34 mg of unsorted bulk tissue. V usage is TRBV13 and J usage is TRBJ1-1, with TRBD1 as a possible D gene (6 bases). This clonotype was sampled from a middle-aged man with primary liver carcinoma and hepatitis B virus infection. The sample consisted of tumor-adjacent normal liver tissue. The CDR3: CARRSGVSLEAFF. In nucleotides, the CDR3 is TGTGCCAGACGCTCAGGGGTTTCCCTTGAAGCTTTCTTT.